One and the same sample provided the 9 T cell receptor beta chains below, sequenced in a study of blood T cell repertoires in COVID-19. Profiled with immunoSEQ multiplex PCR; TCRdb holds only in-frame clones, not every one. The sample holds more than 200,000 clones, around 89% seen once. Sequencing was done on a sample of PBMCs or T cells enriched from blood (not recorded which). These receptors came from a woman aged 25 to 39 who had recovered from COVID-19.

The CDR3 here is CSVDLQGAQETQYF. CDR3 nucleotide sequence: TGCAGCGTTGACCTACAGGGGGCCCAAGAGACCCAGTACTTC. The rearrangement joins TRBV29-1 to TRBJ2-5; 9 bases fit TRBD1. V was pared by 3 bases and J by 1 base, with 3 bases of the junction left unmatched. The length of the CDR3 is 14 residues. Looked up from germline, CDR1 is SQVTM and CDR2 is ANQGSEA.

This sequence joins TRBV7-2 and TRBJ1-1; D gene unclear. The length of the CDR3 is 17 residues. Germline V CDR1 and CDR2: SGHTA, FQGNSA. Trimming cost V 4 bases and J 13 bases, with 31 bases left between them. CDR3 amino acids: CASSSRAGATRGGRNFF. In DNA, the CDR3 is TGTGCCAGCAGCTCCCGGGCGGGAGCAACACGGGGAGGAAGAAATTTCTTT.

The J gene is TRBJ1-2, the V gene TRBV28; 9 nucleotides align to TRBD1. After removal of 7 bases from V and 3 bases from J, the junction contained 3 bases not matched to a gene. Germline values: CDR1 MDHEN, CDR2 SYDVKM. CDR3 length: 13 residues. The CDR3: CASNTGGYYGYTF. CDR3 in DNA: TGTGCCAGCAATACAGGGGGCTACTATGGCTACACCTTC.

The table lists this clone with a few counts. The J gene is TRBJ2-2, the V gene TRBV9; 10 nucleotides line up with TRBD1. Per germline, CDR1 SGDLS and CDR2 YYNGEE. This CDR3 has 14 residues. J was trimmed by 7 bases and V by 7 bases; bases with no gene match: 7. The CDR3 spells CASGTGDYSGELFF. Written as DNA, the CDR3 is TGTGCCAGCGGGACAGGGGACTATAGCGGGGAGCTGTTTTTT. The variable domain in full, with the rest retrieved from reference TRBV9 and TRBJ2-2, is DSGVTQTPKHLITATGQRVTLRCSPRSGDLSVYWYQQSLDQGLQFLIQYYNGEERAKGNILERFSAQQFPDLHSELNLSSLELGDSALYFCASGTGDYSGELFFGEGSRLTVL.

This chain uses TRBV27 with TRBJ1-5; 10 bases agree with TRBD1. Trimming took 6 bases from V and 6 from J; bases not matched to a gene: 5. The CDR3 length is 14 residues. Germline V CDR1 and CDR2: MNHEY, SMNVEV (reference sequence). CDR3 in amino acids: CASSRDRGTQPQHF. The CDR3 DNA is TGTGCCAGCAGCCGGGACAGGGGAACTCAGCCCCAGCATTTT.

The rearrangement links TRBV6-5 to TRBJ1-6; D ambiguous. V was shortened by 6 bases and J by 0 bases, with 9 bases between the two germline ends. CDR1 and CDR2 from the germline V gene are MNHEY and SVGAGI. The CDR3 extends over 15 amino acids. CDR3 in amino acids: CASSDTSSYNSPLHF. The DNA of the CDR3 is TGTGCCAGCAGCGACACGAGCTCCTATAATTCACCCCTCCACTTT.

V is TRBV28 and J is TRBJ2-7; D perhaps matches TRBD1 (5 bases). There are 12 residues in the CDR3. CDR1 is MDHEN, CDR2 SYDVKM, per germline. The V end lost 6 bases, the J end lost 1 base, and 7 bases lay between the germline ends. The DNA for the CDR3 is TGTGCCAGCAGACAGGTGTCCTACGAGCAGTACTTC. Its translation is CASRQVSYEQYF.

The genes are TRBV7-9 and TRBJ1-1; 7 bases align to TRBD1. V dropped 5 bases and J dropped 5; count of bases not matched to a gene: 8. CDR3 length: 14 residues. The germline V gene encodes CDR1 SEHNR and CDR2 FQNEAQ (reference sequence). CDR3 residues: CASSPRQGGTEAFF. The CDR3 DNA sequence: TGTGCCAGCAGCCCCCGACAGGGAGGAACTGAAGCTTTCTTT.

This clone was counted a single time. The chain recombines TRBV9 with TRBJ2-1, with TRBD2 identical over 8 bases. Germline CDR1 SGDLS, CDR2 YYNGEE. This CDR3 is 16 amino acids long. Losses at the gene ends were 1 base for V and 7 bases for J; bases not matched to a gene: 10. The CDR3 DNA is TGTGCCAGCAGCGTACTCAGCGGGAGAGGGAGGAATGAGCAGTTCTTC. It specifies CASSVLSGRGRNEQFF.